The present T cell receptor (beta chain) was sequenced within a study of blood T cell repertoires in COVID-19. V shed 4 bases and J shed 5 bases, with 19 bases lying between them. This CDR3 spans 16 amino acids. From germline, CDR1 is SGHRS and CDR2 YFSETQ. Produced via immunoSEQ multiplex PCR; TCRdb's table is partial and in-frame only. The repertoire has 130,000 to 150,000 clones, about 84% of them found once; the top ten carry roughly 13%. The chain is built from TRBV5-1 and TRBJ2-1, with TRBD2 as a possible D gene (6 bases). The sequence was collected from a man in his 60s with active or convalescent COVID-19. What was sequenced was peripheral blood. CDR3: CASSPGGLEGNNEQFF. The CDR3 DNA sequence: TGCGCCAGCAGCCCCGGGGGTCTGGAAGGGAACAATGAGCAGTTCTTC.